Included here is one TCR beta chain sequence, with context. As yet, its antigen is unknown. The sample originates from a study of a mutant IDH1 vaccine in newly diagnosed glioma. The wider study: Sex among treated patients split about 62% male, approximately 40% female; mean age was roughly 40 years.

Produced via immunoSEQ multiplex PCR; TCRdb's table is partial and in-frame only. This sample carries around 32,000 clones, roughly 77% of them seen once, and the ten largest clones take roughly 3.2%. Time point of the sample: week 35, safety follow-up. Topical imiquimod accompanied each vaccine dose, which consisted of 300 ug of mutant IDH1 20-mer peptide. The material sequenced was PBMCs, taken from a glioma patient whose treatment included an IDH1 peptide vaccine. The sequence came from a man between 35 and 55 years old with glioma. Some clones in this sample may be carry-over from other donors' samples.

The CDR3 DNA reads as TGTGCCAGTAGTATTGGTCTAAGCAATCAGCCCCAGCATTTT. Translating it yields CASSIGLSNQPQHF. The chain has TRBV19 and TRBJ1-5; D is ambiguous. With 3 bases removed from V and 1 base from J, the gap between germline ends came to 7 bases. Germline CDR1 reads LNHDA; CDR2 reads SQIVND (reference sequence). The CDR3 is made up of 14 amino acids.